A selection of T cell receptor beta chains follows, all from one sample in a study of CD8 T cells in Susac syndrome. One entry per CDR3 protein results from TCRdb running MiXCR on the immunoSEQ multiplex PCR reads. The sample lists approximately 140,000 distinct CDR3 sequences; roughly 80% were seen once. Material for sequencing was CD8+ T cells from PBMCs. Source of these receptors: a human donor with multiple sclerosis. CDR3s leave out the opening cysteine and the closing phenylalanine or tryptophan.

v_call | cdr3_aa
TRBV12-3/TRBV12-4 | ASSLAGGRDNEQF
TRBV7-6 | ASSLGGGRAGQPQH
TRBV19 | ASWASGTDTQY
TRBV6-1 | ASSPRTGAYNEQF
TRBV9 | ASSVVAGVEETQY
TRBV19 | ASSPWDSPDTQY
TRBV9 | ASSETTLTGFYGYT
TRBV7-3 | ASSFGGLAGGDEQF
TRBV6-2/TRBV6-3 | ASGPWGNTEAF
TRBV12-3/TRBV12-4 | ASNLGESSYNEQF
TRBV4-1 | ASSQALHPGSEAF
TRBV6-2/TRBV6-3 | ASSYSPSFTDTQY
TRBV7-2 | AGSLAGGSNQPQH
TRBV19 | ASSIGGITDTQY
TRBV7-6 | ASSSNTGELF
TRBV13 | ASSPELQETQY
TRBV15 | ATTPGWGGDRDTQY
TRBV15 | ATSRDIGAGGYT
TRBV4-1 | ASSQAAGMEKLF
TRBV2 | ASSEAGATGRETQY